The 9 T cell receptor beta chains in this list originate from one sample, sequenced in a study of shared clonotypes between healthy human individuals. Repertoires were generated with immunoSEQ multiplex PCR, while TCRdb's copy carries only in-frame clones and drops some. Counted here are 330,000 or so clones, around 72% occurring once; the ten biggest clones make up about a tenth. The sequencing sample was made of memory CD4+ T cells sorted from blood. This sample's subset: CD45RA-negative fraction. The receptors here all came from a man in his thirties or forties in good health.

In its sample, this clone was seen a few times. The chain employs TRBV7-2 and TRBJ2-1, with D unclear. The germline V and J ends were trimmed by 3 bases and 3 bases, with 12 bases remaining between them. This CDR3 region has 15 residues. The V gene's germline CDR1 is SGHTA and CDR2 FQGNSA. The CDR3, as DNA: TGTGCCAGCAGCTTTACAGCATCGGACTACAATGAGCAGTTCTTC. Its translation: CASSFTASDYNEQFF.

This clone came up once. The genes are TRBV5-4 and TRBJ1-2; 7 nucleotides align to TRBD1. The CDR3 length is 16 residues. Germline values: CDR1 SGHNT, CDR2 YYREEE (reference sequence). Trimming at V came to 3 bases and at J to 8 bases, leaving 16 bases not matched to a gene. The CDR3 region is CASSYPPGQSSGGYTF. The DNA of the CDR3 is TGTGCCAGCAGCTACCCTCCGGGACAGTCCTCAGGAGGCTACACCTTC.

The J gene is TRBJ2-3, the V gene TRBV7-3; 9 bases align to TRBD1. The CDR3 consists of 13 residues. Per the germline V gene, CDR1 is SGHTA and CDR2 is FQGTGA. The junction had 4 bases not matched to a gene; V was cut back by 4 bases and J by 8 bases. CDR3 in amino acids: CASSSGQGVTQYF. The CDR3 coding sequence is TGTGCCAGCAGCTCGGGACAGGGAGTTACGCAGTATTTT.

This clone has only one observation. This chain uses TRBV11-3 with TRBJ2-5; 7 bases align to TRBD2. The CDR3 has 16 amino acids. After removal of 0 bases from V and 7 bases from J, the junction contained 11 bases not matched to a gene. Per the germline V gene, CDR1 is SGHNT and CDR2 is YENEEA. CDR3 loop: CASSLDSTSFSRTQYF. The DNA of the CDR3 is TGTGCCAGCAGCTTAGATTCGACTAGCTTTTCTCGGACCCAGTACTTC.

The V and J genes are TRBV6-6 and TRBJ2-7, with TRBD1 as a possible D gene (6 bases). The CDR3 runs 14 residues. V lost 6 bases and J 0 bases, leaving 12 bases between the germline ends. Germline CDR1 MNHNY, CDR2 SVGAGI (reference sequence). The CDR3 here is CASSLTGRSYEQYF. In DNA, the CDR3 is TGTGCCAGCAGCCTGACAGGACGCTCCTACGAGCAGTACTTC.

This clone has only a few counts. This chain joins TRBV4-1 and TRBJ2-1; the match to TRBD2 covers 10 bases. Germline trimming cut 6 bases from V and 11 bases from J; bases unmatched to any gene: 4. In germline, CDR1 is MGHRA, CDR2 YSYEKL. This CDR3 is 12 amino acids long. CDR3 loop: CASRLAGAQQFF. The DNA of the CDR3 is TGCGCCAGCAGGCTAGCGGGAGCTCAGCAGTTCTTC.

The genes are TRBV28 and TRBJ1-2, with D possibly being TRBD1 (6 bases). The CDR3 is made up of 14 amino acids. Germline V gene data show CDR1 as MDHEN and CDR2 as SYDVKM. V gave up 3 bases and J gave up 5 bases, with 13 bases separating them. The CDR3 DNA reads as TGTGCCAGCAGTTTTGTTGGACAGCCGTATGGCTACACCTTC. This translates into CASSFVGQPYGYTF.

The chain's CDR3 is CASSLELSGNQPQHF. The DNA for the CDR3 is TGTGCCAGCAGCTTGGAGCTATCGGGCAATCAGCCCCAGCATTTT. This rearrangement joins TRBV5-8 to TRBJ1-5; D call uncertain. This CDR3 region has 15 residues. CDR1 and CDR2 from the germline V gene are SGHTS and YDEGEE. Trimming cost V 0 bases and J 2 bases, with 9 bases left between them.

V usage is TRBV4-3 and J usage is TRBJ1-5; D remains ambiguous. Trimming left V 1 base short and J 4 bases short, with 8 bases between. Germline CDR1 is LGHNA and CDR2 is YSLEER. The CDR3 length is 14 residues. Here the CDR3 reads CASSQAWGNQPQHF. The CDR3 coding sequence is TGCGCCAGCAGCCAAGCGTGGGGAAATCAGCCCCAGCATTTT.